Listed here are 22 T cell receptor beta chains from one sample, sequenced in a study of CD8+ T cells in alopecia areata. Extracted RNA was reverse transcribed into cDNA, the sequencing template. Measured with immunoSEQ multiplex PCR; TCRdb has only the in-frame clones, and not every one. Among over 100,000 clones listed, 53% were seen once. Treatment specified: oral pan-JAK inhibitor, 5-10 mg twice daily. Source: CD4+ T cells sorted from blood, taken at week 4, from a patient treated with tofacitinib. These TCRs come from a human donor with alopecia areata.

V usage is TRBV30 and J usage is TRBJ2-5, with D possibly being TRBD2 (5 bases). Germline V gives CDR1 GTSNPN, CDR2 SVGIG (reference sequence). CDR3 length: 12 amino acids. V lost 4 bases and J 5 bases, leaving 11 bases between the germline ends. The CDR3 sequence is CAWKKGGETQYF. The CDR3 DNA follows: TGTGCCTGGAAAAAGGGCGGGGAGACCCAGTACTTC.

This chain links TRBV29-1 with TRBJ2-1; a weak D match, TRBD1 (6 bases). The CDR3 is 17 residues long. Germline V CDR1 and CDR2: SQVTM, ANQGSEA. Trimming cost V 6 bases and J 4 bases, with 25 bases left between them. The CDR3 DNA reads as TGCAGCGTCCCCGCCGGGCAGGCGGGTAGGGGGTACAATGAGCAGTTCTTC. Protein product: CSVPAGQAGRGYNEQFF.

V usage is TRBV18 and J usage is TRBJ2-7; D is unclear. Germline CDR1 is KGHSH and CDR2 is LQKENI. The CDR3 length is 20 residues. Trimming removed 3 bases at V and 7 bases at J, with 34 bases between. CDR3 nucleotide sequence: TGTGCCAGCTCACCCCCTGTAGGGTCCTCCACTCCGTACATTTTTAGGGAGCAGTACTTC. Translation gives CASSPPVGSSTPYIFREQYF.

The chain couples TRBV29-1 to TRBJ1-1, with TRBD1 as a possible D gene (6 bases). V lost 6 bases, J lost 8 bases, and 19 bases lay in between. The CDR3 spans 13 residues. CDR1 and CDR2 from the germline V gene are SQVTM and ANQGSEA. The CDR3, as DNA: TGCAGCGTGTTATCCGGGACAACCTTAGAAGCTTTCTTT. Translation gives CSVLSGTTLEAFF. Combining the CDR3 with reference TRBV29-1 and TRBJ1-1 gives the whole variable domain SAVISQKPSRDICQRGTSLTIQCQVDSQVTMMFWYRQQPGQSLTLIATANQGSEATYESGFVIDKFPISRPNLTFSTLTVSNMSPEDSSIYLCSVLSGTTLEAFFGQGTRLTVV.

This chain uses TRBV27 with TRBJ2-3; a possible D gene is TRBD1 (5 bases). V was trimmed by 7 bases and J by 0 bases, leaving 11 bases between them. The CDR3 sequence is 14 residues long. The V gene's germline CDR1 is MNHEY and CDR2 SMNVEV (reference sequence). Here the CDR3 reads CASKLGHSTDTQYF. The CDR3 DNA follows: TGTGCCAGCAAGCTGGGGCACAGCACAGATACGCAGTATTTT.

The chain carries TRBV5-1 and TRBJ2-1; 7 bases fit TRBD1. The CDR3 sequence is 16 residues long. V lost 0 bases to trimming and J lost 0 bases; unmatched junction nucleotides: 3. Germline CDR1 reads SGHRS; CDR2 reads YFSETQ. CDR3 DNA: TGCGCCAGCAGCTTGGGGGACAGTTTCTCCTACAATGAGCAGTTCTTC. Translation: CASSLGDSFSYNEQFF.

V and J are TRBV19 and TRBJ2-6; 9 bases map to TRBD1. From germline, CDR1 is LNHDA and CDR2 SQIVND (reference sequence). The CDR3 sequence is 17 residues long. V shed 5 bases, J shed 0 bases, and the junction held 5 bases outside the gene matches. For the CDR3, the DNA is TGTGCCAGTAGTGGGGGACAGGGAGTCTCTGGGGCCAACGTCCTGACTTTC. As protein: CASSGGQGVSGANVLTF.

The CDR3: CSGVMGGPDTQYF. DNA for the CDR3: TGCAGCGGCGTTATGGGCGGGCCAGATACGCAGTATTTT. This chain connects TRBV29-1 to TRBJ2-3; tentatively, D is TRBD2 (5 bases). The V and J ends lost 7 bases and 4 bases respectively, with 15 bases between them. This CDR3 is 13 amino acids long. Germline CDR1 reads SQVTM; CDR2 reads ANQGSEA.

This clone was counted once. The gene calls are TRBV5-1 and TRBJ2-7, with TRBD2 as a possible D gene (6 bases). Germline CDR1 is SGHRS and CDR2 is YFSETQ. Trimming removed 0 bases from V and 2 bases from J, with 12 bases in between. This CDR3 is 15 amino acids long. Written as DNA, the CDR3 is TGCGCCAGCAGCTTGGTGGTGCCGGGAGCCTACGAGCAGTACTTC. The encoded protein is CASSLVVPGAYEQYF.

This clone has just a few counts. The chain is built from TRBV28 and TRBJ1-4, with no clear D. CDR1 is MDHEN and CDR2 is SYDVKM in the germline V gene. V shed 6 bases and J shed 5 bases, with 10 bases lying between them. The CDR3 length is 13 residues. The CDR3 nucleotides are TGTGCCAGCAGGGACGGCCAGAATGAAAAACTGTTTTTT. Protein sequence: CASRDGQNEKLFF.

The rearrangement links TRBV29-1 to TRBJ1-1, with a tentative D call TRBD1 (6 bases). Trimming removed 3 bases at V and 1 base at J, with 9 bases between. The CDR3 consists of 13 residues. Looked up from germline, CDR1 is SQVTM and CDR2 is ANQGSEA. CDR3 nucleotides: TGCAGCGTTGAGGGACACCAGAACACTGAAGCTTTCTTT. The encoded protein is CSVEGHQNTEAFF.

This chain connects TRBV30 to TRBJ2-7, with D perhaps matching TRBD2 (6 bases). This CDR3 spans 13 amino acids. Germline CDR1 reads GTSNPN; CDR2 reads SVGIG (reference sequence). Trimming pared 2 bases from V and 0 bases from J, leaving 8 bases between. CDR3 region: CAWSSGSSYEQYF. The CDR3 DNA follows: TGTGCCTGGAGTTCCGGGAGCTCCTACGAGCAGTACTTC.

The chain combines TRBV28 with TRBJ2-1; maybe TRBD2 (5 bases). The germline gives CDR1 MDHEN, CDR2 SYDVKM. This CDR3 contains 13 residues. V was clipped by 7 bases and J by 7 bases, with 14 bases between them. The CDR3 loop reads CASIDGIRNEQFF. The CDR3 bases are TGTGCCAGCATCGACGGGATCAGAAATGAGCAGTTCTTC.

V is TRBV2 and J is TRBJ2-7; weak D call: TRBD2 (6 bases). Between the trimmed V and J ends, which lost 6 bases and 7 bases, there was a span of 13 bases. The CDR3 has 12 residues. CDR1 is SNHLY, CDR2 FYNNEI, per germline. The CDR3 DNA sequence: TGTGCCAGCAGGGGAGGAGCATCGGAGCAGTACTTC. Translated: CASRGGASEQYF.

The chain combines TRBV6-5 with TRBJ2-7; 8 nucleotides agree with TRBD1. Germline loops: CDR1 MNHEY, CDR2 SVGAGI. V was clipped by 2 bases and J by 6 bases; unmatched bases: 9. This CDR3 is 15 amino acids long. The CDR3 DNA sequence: TGTGCCAGCAGTTACGGACAGGGAAGTTCTCGCGAGCAGTACTTC. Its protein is CASSYGQGSSREQYF.

The chain's CDR3 is CASSLSDNYRQAQHF. The CDR3 DNA is TGTGCCAGCAGTTTATCGGACAACTACCGACAAGCCCAGCATTTT. The chain has TRBV27 and TRBJ1-5; D possibly corresponds to TRBD1 (5 bases). Trimming pared 0 bases from V and 11 bases from J, leaving 17 bases between. Germline V gives CDR1 MNHEY, CDR2 SMNVEV (reference sequence). This CDR3 is 15 amino acids long.

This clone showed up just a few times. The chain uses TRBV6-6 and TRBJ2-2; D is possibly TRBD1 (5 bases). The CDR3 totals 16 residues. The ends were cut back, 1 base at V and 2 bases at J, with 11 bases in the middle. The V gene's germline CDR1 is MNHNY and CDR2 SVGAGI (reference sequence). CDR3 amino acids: CASSYYTGRNTGELFF. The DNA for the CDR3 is TGTGCCAGCAGTTACTACACAGGCCGTAACACCGGGGAGCTGTTTTTT.

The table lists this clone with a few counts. The CDR3 loop reads CASSPGGQETQYF. The CDR3 region has the DNA TGTGCCAGCAGCCCCGGGGGCCAAGAGACCCAGTACTTC. V is TRBV25-1 and J is TRBJ2-5; weak D call: TRBD2 (6 bases). The V gene lost 6 bases and the J gene lost 1 base, with 9 bases spanning the gap. The CDR3 totals 13 residues. The germline CDR1 and CDR2 sequences are MGHDK and SYGVNS.

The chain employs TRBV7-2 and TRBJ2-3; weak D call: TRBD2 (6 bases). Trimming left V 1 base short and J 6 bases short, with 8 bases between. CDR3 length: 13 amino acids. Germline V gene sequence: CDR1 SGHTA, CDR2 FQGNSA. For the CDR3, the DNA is TGTGCCAGCAGCTTAGTCCTAGCGGATACGCAGTATTTT. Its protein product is CASSLVLADTQYF. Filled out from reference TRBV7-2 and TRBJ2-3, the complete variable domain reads GAGVSQSPSNKVTEKGKDVELRCDPISGHTALYWYRQSLGQGLEFLIYFQGNSAPDKSGLPSDRFSAERTGGSVSTLTIQRTQQEDSAVYLCASSLVLADTQYFGPGTRLTVL.

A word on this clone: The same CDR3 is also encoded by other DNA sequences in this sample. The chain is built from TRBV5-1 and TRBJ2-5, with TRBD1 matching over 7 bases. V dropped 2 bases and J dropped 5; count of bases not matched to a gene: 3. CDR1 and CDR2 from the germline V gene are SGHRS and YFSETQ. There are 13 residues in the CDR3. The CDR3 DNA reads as TGCGCCAGCAGCTTAACAGGGGACGAGACCCAGTACTTC. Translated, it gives CASSLTGDETQYF.

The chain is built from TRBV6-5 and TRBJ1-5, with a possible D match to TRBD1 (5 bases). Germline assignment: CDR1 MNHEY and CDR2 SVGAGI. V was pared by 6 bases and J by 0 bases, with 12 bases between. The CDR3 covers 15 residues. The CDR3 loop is CASRRDSHSNQPQHF. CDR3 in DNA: TGTGCCAGCAGGCGGGACTCACATAGCAATCAGCCCCAGCATTTT.

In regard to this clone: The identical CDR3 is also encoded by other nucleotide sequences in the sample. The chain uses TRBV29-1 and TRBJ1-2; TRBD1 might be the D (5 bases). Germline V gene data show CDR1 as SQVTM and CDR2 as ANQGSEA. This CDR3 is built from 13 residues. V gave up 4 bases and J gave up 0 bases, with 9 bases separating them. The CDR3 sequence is CSVGGRANYGYTF. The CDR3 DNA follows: TGCAGCGTTGGGGGCAGGGCTAACTATGGCTACACCTTC.